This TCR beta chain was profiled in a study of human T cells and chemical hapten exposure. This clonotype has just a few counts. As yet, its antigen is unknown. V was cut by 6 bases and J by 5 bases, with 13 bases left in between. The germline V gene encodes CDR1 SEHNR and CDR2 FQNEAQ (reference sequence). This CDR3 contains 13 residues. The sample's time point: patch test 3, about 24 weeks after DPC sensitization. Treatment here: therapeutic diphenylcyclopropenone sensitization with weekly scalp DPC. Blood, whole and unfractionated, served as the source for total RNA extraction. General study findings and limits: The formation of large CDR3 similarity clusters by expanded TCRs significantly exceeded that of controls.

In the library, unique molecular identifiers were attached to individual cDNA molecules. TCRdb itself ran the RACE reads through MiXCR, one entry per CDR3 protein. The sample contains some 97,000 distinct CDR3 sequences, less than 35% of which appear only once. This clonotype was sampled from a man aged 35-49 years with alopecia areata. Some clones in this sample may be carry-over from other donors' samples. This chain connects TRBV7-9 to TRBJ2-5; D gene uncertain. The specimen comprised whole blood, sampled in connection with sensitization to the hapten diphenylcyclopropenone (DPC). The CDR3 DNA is TGTGCCAGCAGACTTAGACGGTCGGAGACCCAGTACTTC. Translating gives CASRLRRSETQYF.